The 28 T cell receptor beta chains presented below share a single source sample, sequenced in a study of beta chain features in type 1 diabetes. All of the isolated RNA was reverse transcribed, so expressed TCRB transcripts were sequenced. Clones were read by immunoSEQ multiplex PCR, and TCRdb kept only the in-frame ones, dropping some. The sample has roughly 170,000 clones, less than 15% seen once; the top ten hold about 0.66%. The sample consisted of central memory CD4+ T cells from blood. Receptor source: a woman younger than 30 in good health.

Here the CDR3 DNA reads TGTGCCAGCAGCTTAGCGGACAGGAGAGGTCAGAGCTACACCTTC. Translating gives CASSLADRRGQSYTF. The J gene is TRBJ1-2, the V gene TRBV7-9; 7 nucleotides align to TRBD1. Germline trimming cut 0 bases from V and 9 bases from J; bases unmatched to any gene: 10. CDR1 and CDR2 (germline): SEHNR, FQNEAQ (reference sequence). The CDR3 totals 15 residues.

V usage is TRBV5-1 and J usage is TRBJ2-3; 10 bases are a match to TRBD2. This CDR3 comprises 15 residues. CDR1 is SGHRS and CDR2 is YFSETQ in the germline V gene. V lost 7 bases to trimming and J lost 5 bases; unmatched junction nucleotides: 10. The CDR3 sequence is CASRSLAGDKDTQYF. In nucleotides, the CDR3 is TGCGCCAGCCGATCCCTAGCGGGAGATAAAGATACGCAGTATTTT.

This clone turned up a few times. The chain uses TRBV5-1 and TRBJ2-3; TRBD2 agrees at 14 bases. The ends lost 9 bases at V and 3 bases at J; junction bases unmatched: 12. There are 17 residues in the CDR3. Germline CDR1 SGHRS, CDR2 YFSETQ. CDR3 sequence: CATRPGTSGRGTDTQYF. In DNA form, the CDR3 reads TGCGCCACCAGGCCCGGGACTAGCGGGAGAGGGACAGATACGCAGTATTTT. Using reference TRBV5-1 and TRBJ2-3 for the parts outside the CDR3, the full variable domain is KAGVTQTPRYLIKTRGQQVTLSCSPISGHRSVSWYQQTPGQGLQFLFEYFSETQRNKGNFPGRFSGRQFSNSRSEMNVSTLELGDSALYLCATRPGTSGRGTDTQYFGPGTRLTVL.

In this sample, this clone turned up a few times. The chain is built from TRBV30 and TRBJ1-3, with TRBD1 matching 9 bases. With V trimmed by 2 bases and J by 4 bases, 6 bases remained unmatched. Germline values: CDR1 GTSNPN, CDR2 SVGIG (reference sequence). The CDR3 covers 15 residues. The CDR3 protein is CAWSPWTGEGNTIYF. The CDR3 DNA reads as TGTGCCTGGAGTCCCTGGACAGGGGAGGGAAACACCATATATTTT.

The rearrangement links TRBV20-1 to TRBJ1-1; D gene ambiguous. The CDR3 has 11 residues. The germline CDR1 and CDR2 sequences are DFQATT and SNEGSKA (reference sequence). For the CDR3, the DNA is TGCAGGACTTATCTAAACACTGAAGCTTTCTTT. Its translation is CRTYLNTEAFF.

A few counts support this clone. The V call is TRBV6-1, the J call TRBJ2-3; 7 bases match TRBD2. CDR3 size: 12 residues. Germline loops: CDR1 MNHNS, CDR2 SASEGT. V lost 11 bases to trimming and J lost 0 bases; unmatched junction nucleotides: 2. CDR3 DNA: TGTGCCGGGCGGGGGAGCACAGATACGCAGTATTTT. As protein: CAGRGSTDTQYF.

The chain recombines TRBV29-1 with TRBJ1-5; 8 positions match TRBD1. The V gene's germline CDR1 is SQVTM and CDR2 ANQGSEA. The CDR3 totals 14 residues. Trimming took 6 bases from V and 6 from J; bases not matched to a gene: 10. Here the CDR3 reads CSVAGGAGGQPQHF. CDR3 in DNA: TGCAGCGTCGCAGGGGGCGCGGGCGGTCAGCCCCAGCATTTT.

V gene TRBV9 combines with J gene TRBJ2-3; 13 bases match TRBD2. V shed 1 base and J 5 bases; nucleotides not matched to a gene: 10. CDR3 length: 18 amino acids. Germline V lookup: CDR1 SGDLS, CDR2 YYNGEE. This CDR3 is CASSVLPGLAGAIDTQYF. CDR3 coding DNA: TGTGCCAGCAGCGTACTCCCAGGACTAGCGGGAGCGATAGATACGCAGTATTTT.

The CDR3 spells CASSSPSTPGNEQFF. In DNA, the CDR3 is TGTGCCAGCAGCTCCCCATCGACTCCAGGGAATGAGCAGTTCTTC. V is TRBV11-3 and J is TRBJ2-1, with D perhaps matching TRBD1 (5 bases). Germline V CDR1 and CDR2: SGHNT, YENEEA. Trimming shortened V by 4 bases and J by 7 bases, and 17 bases separated the two germline ends. This CDR3 is 15 amino acids long. Together with reference TRBV11-3 and TRBJ2-1, the CDR3 gives the full variable domain: EAGVVQSPRYKIIEKKQPVAFWCNPISGHNTLYWYLQNLGQGPELLIRYENEEAVDDSQLPKDRFSAERLKGVDSTLKIQPAELGDSAVYLCASSSPSTPGNEQFFGPGTRLTVL.

The CDR3 coding sequence is TGTGCCAGCAGCTTAAGCGGGGCACGTACCGAAAAACTGTTTTTT. Translation: CASSLSGARTEKLFF. The chain links TRBV11-2 to TRBJ1-4; the D gene is possibly TRBD1 (5 bases). The germline gives CDR1 SGHAT, CDR2 FQNNGV. V was clipped by 2 bases and J by 8 bases, with 15 bases between them. The CDR3 totals 15 residues.

The chain has TRBV20-1 and TRBJ2-5; 9 bases map to TRBD2. Germline CDR1 and CDR2: DFQATT and SNEGSKA (reference sequence). This CDR3 has 11 amino acids. V gave up 6 bases and J gave up 13 bases; unmatched junction bases: 9. CDR3 bases: TGCAGTGCCGAACTAGCGGGCCCCACGTACTTC. Translated: CSAELAGPTYF.

The chain uses TRBV5-6 and TRBJ2-5; TRBD2 matches at 10 bases. This CDR3 has 15 residues. The germline CDR1 and CDR2 sequences are SGHDT and YYEEEE. J gave up 2 bases and V 0 bases, and 1 base lay outside the gene matches. CDR3 residues: CASSLAAGGQETQYF. The CDR3, as DNA: TGTGCCAGCAGCTTGGCAGCGGGAGGGCAAGAGACCCAGTACTTC.

This clone occurred many times. The genes are TRBV7-9 and TRBJ1-2; 8 bases align to TRBD1. V was clipped by 6 bases and J by 8 bases; unmatched bases: 11. Germline V gene sequence: CDR1 SEHNR, CDR2 FQNEAQ (reference sequence). This CDR3 is built from 14 residues. CDR3 sequence (DNA): TGTGCCAGCAGTCAAGGGCAGGGGGCCTCCGGCTACACCTTC. This sequence encodes CASSQGQGASGYTF.

In its sample, this clone was seen a few times. The CDR3 reads CASSLYPLGLQETQYF. As DNA, the CDR3 is TGTGCCAGCAGCTTATACCCCCTGGGGCTCCAAGAGACCCAGTACTTC. The chain uses TRBV7-2 and TRBJ2-5; weak D call: TRBD1 (5 bases). CDR3 length: 16 amino acids. CDR1 and CDR2 from the germline V gene are SGHTA and FQGNSA. Trimming shortened V by 2 bases and J by 1 base, and 14 bases separated the two germline ends.

This clone was detected many times. V usage is TRBV29-1 and J usage is TRBJ2-5, with 9 bases fitting TRBD1. This CDR3 region has 14 residues. The V gene's germline CDR1 is SQVTM and CDR2 ANQGSEA. The V and J ends lost 4 bases and 4 bases, in that order; junction bases with no gene match: 7. CDR3 DNA: TGCAGCGTTGGCTATACAGGGGGCGTAGAGACCCAGTACTTC. This translates into CSVGYTGGVETQYF.

The chain carries TRBV6-6 and TRBJ2-5; no firm D call. The V and J ends lost 1 base and 2 bases respectively, with 5 bases between them. The CDR3 runs to 13 residues. Germline-derived CDR1 and CDR2 are MNHNY and SVGAGI (reference sequence). The CDR3 DNA reads as TGTGCCAGCAGTTACTACGGTCAAGAGACCCAGTACTTC. Translation gives CASSYYGQETQYF.

This clone was detected many times. This chain joins TRBV7-2 and TRBJ2-6; the D gene is possibly TRBD1 (6 bases). Per germline, CDR1 SGHTA and CDR2 FQGNSA. The CDR3 length is 16 residues. Trimming removed 3 bases at V and 0 bases at J, with 9 bases between. The CDR3 reads CASSFGQNSGANVLTF. CDR3 DNA: TGTGCCAGCAGCTTCGGACAGAACTCTGGGGCCAACGTCCTGACTTTC.

The gene calls are TRBV28 and TRBJ1-1; D is uncertain. The germline CDR1 and CDR2 sequences are MDHEN and SYDVKM. The CDR3 consists of 11 residues. Trimming pared 2 bases from V and 7 bases from J, leaving 5 bases between. This CDR3 reads CASSLRLEAFF. Written as DNA, the CDR3 is TGTGCCAGCAGTTTACGTCTTGAAGCTTTCTTT.

This clone came up a few times. This chain connects TRBV6-5 to TRBJ2-3; 9 bases fit TRBD2. The V and J ends lost 2 bases and 2 bases, in that order; junction bases with no gene match: 5. Germline values: CDR1 MNHEY, CDR2 SVGAGI. This CDR3 region has 16 residues. The CDR3 nucleotides are TGTGCCAGCAGTTACGGGGCGGGAGGGCCCACAGATACGCAGTATTTT. Translation: CASSYGAGGPTDTQYF.

The chain uses TRBV20-1 and TRBJ1-1; D remains ambiguous. Trimming removed 5 bases at V and 4 bases at J, with 8 bases between. Germline values: CDR1 DFQATT, CDR2 SNEGSKA (reference sequence). CDR3 length: 11 residues. CDR3 in amino acids: CSASRSTEAFF. The CDR3 DNA sequence: TGCAGTGCTTCGCGGAGCACTGAAGCTTTCTTT.

The table lists this clone with a few counts. The chain has TRBV30 and TRBJ2-5; D perhaps matches TRBD2 (5 bases). This CDR3 region has 14 residues. Germline V CDR1 and CDR2: GTSNPN, SVGIG (reference sequence). The V gene lost 1 base and the J gene lost 4 bases, with 13 bases spanning the gap. CDR3 coding DNA: TGTGCCTGGAGTGCCCCTGGTCGGGGAGAGACCCAGTACTTC. The encoded protein is CAWSAPGRGETQYF.

Here the CDR3 reads CASSITGTYSYGYTF. The CDR3 nucleotides are TGTGCCAGTAGTATAACAGGAACTTATTCCTATGGCTACACCTTC. This chain connects TRBV19 to TRBJ1-2; tentatively, D is TRBD1 (5 bases). Germline V lookup: CDR1 LNHDA, CDR2 SQIVND (reference sequence). V was cut by 2 bases and J by 4 bases, with 14 bases left in between. The CDR3 length is 15 residues.

The chain carries TRBV6-1 and TRBJ2-7; 11 positions agree with TRBD2. CDR3 size: 14 residues. Looked up from germline, CDR1 is MNHNS and CDR2 is SASEGT. Germline trimming cut 8 bases from V and 1 base from J; bases unmatched to any gene: 4. The CDR3, as DNA: TGTGCCAGCCCTGGGACTAGCGGATCCTACGAGCAGTACTTC. This sequence encodes CASPGTSGSYEQYF.

Only a few counts were recorded for this clone. The chain carries TRBV12-5 and TRBJ1-1; D unresolved. This CDR3 spans 13 amino acids. Germline V gene sequence: CDR1 LGHNT, CDR2 FRNRAP. The V end lost 1 base, the J end lost 2 bases, and 5 bases lay between the germline ends. The CDR3, as DNA: TGTGCTAGTGGTTTGGAATTAAACACTGAAGCTTTCTTT. Protein: CASGLELNTEAFF.

This clone turned up a few times. This chain uses TRBV28 with TRBJ2-1, with 11 bases aligning to TRBD2. This CDR3 is built from 15 residues. After removal of 7 bases from V and 6 bases from J, the junction contained 8 bases not matched to a gene. The V gene's germline CDR1 is MDHEN and CDR2 SYDVKM. CDR3 DNA: TGTGCCAGCAACCCCCATAGCGGGAGGGCCAATGAGCAGTTCTTC. Amino acids: CASNPHSGRANEQFF. Variable domain in full (rest from reference TRBV28 and TRBJ2-1): DVKVTQSSRYLVKRTGEKVFLECVQDMDHENMFWYRQDPGLGLRLIYFSYDVKMKEKGDIPEGYSVSREKKERFSLILESASTNQTSMYLCASNPHSGRANEQFFGPGTRLTVL.

The V gene is TRBV6-5, the J gene TRBJ1-2, with D possibly TRBD1 on 5 matching bases. The germline CDR1 and CDR2 sequences are MNHEY and SVGAGI. The ends were cut back, 2 bases at V and 4 bases at J, with 14 bases in the middle. This CDR3 spans 15 amino acids. The CDR3 nucleotides are TGTGCCAGCAGTTACGGGGCAGGCATAACCTATGGCTACACCTTC. It specifies CASSYGAGITYGYTF.

The chain couples TRBV7-8 to TRBJ1-1, with 9 nucleotides matching TRBD1. J lost 4 bases, V lost 4 bases, and 13 bases had no gene match. The CDR3 loop spans 17 amino acids. Germline-derived CDR1 and CDR2 are SGHVS and FQNEAQ. The CDR3 DNA sequence: TGTGCCAGCAGCTGGGGGACAGGGAGTTGGTCCGGCACTGAAGCTTTCTTT. As protein: CASSWGTGSWSGTEAFF.

This clone was seen more than once but under ten times. J is TRBJ1-2 and V is TRBV4-2, with TRBD1 matching over 8 bases. Losses at the gene ends were 0 bases for V and 8 bases for J; bases not matched to a gene: 17. The CDR3 runs 18 residues. CDR1 is LGHNA and CDR2 is YNFKEQ in the germline V gene. The CDR3 region has the DNA TGTGCCAGCAGCCAAGATCGGACAGGGACTAAGCTCCTAAGCGGCTACACCTTC. Its protein product is CASSQDRTGTKLLSGYTF.